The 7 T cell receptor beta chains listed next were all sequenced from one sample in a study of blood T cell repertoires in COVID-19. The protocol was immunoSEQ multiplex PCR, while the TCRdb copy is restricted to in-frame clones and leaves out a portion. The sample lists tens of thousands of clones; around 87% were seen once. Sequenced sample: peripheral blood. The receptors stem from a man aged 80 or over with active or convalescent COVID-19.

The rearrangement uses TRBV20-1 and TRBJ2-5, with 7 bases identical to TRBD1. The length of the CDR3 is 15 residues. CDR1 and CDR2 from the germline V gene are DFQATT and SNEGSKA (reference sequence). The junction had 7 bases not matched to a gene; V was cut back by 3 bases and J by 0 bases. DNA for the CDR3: TGCAGTGCTAGTTTGGGCAGGGGGTACCAAGAGACCCAGTACTTC. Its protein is CSASLGRGYQETQYF.

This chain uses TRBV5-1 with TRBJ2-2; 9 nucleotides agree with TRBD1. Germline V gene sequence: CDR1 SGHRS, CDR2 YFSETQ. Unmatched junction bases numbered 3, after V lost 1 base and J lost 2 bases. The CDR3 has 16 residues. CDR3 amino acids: CASSLRGQGNTGELFF. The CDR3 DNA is TGCGCCAGCAGCTTGCGGGGACAGGGAAACACCGGGGAGCTGTTTTTT.

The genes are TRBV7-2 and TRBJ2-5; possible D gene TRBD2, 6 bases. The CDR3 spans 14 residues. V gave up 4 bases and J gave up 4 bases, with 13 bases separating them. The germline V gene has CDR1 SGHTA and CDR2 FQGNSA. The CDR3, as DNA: TGTGCCAGCAGCTCCTACAGGAGGGGAGAGACCCAGTACTTC. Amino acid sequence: CASSSYRRGETQYF. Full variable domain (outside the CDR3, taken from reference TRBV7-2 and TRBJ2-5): GAGVSQSPSNKVTEKGKDVELRCDPISGHTALYWYRQSLGQGLEFLIYFQGNSAPDKSGLPSDRFSAERTGGSVSTLTIQRTQQEDSAVYLCASSSYRRGETQYFGPGTRLLVL.

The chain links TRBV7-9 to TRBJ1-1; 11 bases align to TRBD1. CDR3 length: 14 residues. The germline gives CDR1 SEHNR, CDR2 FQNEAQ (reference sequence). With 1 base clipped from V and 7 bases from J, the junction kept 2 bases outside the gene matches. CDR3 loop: CASSLGTGGIEAFF. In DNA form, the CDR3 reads TGTGCCAGCAGCTTAGGGACAGGGGGCATTGAAGCTTTCTTT. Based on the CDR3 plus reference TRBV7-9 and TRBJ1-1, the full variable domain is DTGVSQNPRHKITKRGQNVTFRCDPISEHNRLYWYRQTLGQGPEFLTYFQNEAQLEKSRLLSDRFSAERPKGSFSTLEIQRTEQGDSAMYLCASSLGTGGIEAFFGQGTRLTVV.

The CDR3 spells CASGGSRYEQYV. The CDR3 DNA is TGTGCCTCAGGGGGGAGTAGGTACGAGCAGTACGTC. The rearrangement uses TRBV7-8 and TRBJ2-7; D is perhaps TRBD1 (7 bases). Trimming stripped 11 bases from V and 4 bases from J, with 15 bases between. The CDR3 has 12 amino acids. CDR1 and CDR2 (germline): SGHVS, FQNEAQ.

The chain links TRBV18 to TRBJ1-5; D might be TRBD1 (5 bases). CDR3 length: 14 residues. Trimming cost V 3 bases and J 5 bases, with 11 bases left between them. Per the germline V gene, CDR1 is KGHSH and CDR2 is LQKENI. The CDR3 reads CASSPRQGHQPQHF. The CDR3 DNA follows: TGTGCCAGCTCACCCCGGCAGGGCCATCAGCCCCAGCATTTT.

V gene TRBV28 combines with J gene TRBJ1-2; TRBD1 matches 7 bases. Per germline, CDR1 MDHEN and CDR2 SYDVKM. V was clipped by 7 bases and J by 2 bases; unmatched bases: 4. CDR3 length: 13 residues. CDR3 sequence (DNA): TGTGCCAGCACCTCGGACAGGAACTATGGCTACACCTTC. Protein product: CASTSDRNYGYTF.